This T cell receptor beta chain was identified in a study of T cells after somatic rescue of genetic block. This CDR3 contains 12 residues. Trimming took 5 bases from V and 7 from J; bases not matched to a gene: 5. Germline loops: CDR1 SQVTM, CDR2 ANQGSEA. TCRdb's table, derived via immunoSEQ multiplex PCR, lists solely in-frame clones and lacks some. The table shows approximately 110,000 clones, with 75% to 95% occurring only once. This rearrangement joins TRBV29-1 to TRBJ2-1, with 7 positions matching TRBD1. What was sequenced was peripheral blood mononuclear cells (PBMCs). The sequence was obtained from a woman in her late teens or twenties. DNA of the CDR3: TGCAGCGTTACGACAGGGTTAAATGAGCAGTTCTTC. Protein: CSVTTGLNEQFF.